This entry lists 18 T cell receptor beta chains sequenced from one sample in a study of T cells after yellow fever vaccination. TCRdb re-called the 5' RACE reads through MiXCR, storing one row per CDR3 protein. This sample has some 110,000 distinct CDR3 sequences, with under 8.5% found just once. The sample in question was CD4+ T cells sorted from PBMCs, obtained 10 to 11 days after the first yellow fever vaccination. The source of these receptors is a man aged 18-30 years who received the YFV17D yellow fever vaccine.

This clonotype was found many times. The chain recombines TRBV28 with TRBJ2-5; no reliable D call. The CDR3 loop spans 14 amino acids. Germline loops: CDR1 MDHEN, CDR2 SYDVKM. The V end was cut by 3 bases, the J end by 3 bases, with 11 bases between. The CDR3 loop is CASSFFSTKETQYF. The CDR3, as DNA: TGTGCCAGCAGTTTTTTTTCTACTAAAGAGACCCAGTACTTC.

This clonotype was observed at least ten times. This rearrangement joins TRBV18 to TRBJ2-3; TRBD2 might be the D (6 bases). Germline V gene data show CDR1 as KGHSH and CDR2 as LQKENI. The V end was cut by 3 bases, the J end by 6 bases, with 16 bases between. CDR3 length: 15 residues. CDR3 sequence: CASSPDYGGMDTQYF. In DNA, the CDR3 is TGTGCCAGCTCACCGGACTATGGGGGTATGGATACGCAGTATTTT. The variable domain in full, completed from reference TRBV18 and TRBJ2-3, reads NAGVMQNPRHLVRRRGQEARLRCSPMKGHSHVYWYRQLPEEGLKFMVYLQKENIIDESGMPKERFSAEFPKEGPSILRIQQVVRGDSAAYFCASSPDYGGMDTQYFGPGTRLTVL.

This clonotype was seen many times. The chain recombines TRBV5-1 with TRBJ2-3; D unclear. Germline CDR1 is SGHRS and CDR2 is YFSETQ. V shed 2 bases and J shed 2 bases, with 9 bases lying between them. The CDR3 loop spans 14 amino acids. For the CDR3, the DNA is TGCGCCAGCAGCTTCACTTCTTACACAGATACGCAGTATTTT. Protein product: CASSFTSYTDTQYF.

V is TRBV7-8 and J is TRBJ2-1; TRBD1 or TRBD2 may be the D gene (5 bases each). Germline V gene lookup returns CDR1 SGHVS and CDR2 FQNEAQ. The ends were cut back, 2 bases at V and 3 bases at J, with 8 bases in the middle. The CDR3 spans 14 residues. Here the CDR3 reads CASSLRGVYNEQFF. The CDR3 bases are TGTGCCAGCAGCTTACGAGGGGTCTACAATGAGCAGTTCTTC.

This clonotype was seen repeatedly, ten times or more. The chain carries TRBV7-2 and TRBJ2-7, with TRBD1 matching over 8 bases. This CDR3 is built from 15 residues. V shed 3 bases, J shed 2 bases, and the junction held 6 bases outside the gene matches. Germline V CDR1 and CDR2: SGHTA, FQGNSA. CDR3 sequence reads: CASSLGLTGAYEQYF. The CDR3 DNA sequence: TGTGCCAGCAGCTTGGGCCTGACAGGGGCCTACGAGCAGTACTTC.

CDR3 nucleotides: TGTGCCAGCAGCAAAGACAGGGCAGACGGAATGAACACTGAAGCTTTCTTT. This translates into CASSKDRADGMNTEAFF. The chain uses TRBV21-1 and TRBJ1-1; the DNA was not used to check the table's D call, TRBD1. TRBV21-1 is assigned pseudogene status. The CDR3 is 17 residues long.

In this sample, this clonotype turned up a few times. The chain has TRBV25-1 and TRBJ1-2, with 7 nucleotides matching TRBD1. The V gene's germline CDR1 is MGHDK and CDR2 SYGVNS. V trimming: 6 bases; J trimming: 0 bases; junction bases outside the gene matches: 4. There are 14 residues in the CDR3. The CDR3 DNA reads TGTGCCAGCAGCAGTGACAGGGCTAACTATGGCTACACCTTC. The encoded protein is CASSSDRANYGYTF.

With respect to this clonotype: The final CDR3 position lacks the conserved phenylalanine or tryptophan, pointing to a likely read error. The CDR3 sequence is CASSLGQGGYGYTI. The CDR3 nucleotides read TGCGCCAGCAGCTTGGGACAGGGCGGCTATGGCTACACCATC. V and J are TRBV5-1 and TRBJ1-2; TRBD1 aligns across 7 bases. J lost 4 bases, V lost 0 bases, and 3 bases had no gene match. Per germline, CDR1 SGHRS and CDR2 YFSETQ. This CDR3 is built from 14 residues.

This clonotype was seen ten or more times. The chain carries TRBV7-2 and TRBJ2-3; 9 positions agree with TRBD2. Trimming cost V 5 bases and J 7 bases; bases outside gene matches: 10. This CDR3 is 15 amino acids long. Germline V CDR1 and CDR2: SGHTA, FQGNSA. CDR3 region: CASSDPGLAMNTQYF. DNA for the CDR3: TGTGCCAGCAGCGATCCGGGACTAGCAATGAATACGCAGTATTTT.

This clonotype showed up many times. The chain is built from TRBV20-1 and TRBJ1-4; D perhaps matches TRBD1 (6 bases). CDR1 DFQATT and CDR2 SNEGSKA come from the germline V gene (reference sequence). The CDR3 loop spans 14 amino acids. Between the trimmed V and J ends, which lost 6 bases and 7 bases, there was a span of 18 bases. CDR3 bases: TGCAGTGCCGCAACGACAGGAACGAGTGAAAAACTGTTTTTT. It yields the protein CSAATTGTSEKLFF.

This clonotype has a count of ten or more. This sequence joins TRBV6-1 and TRBJ2-5; no clear D. The CDR3 consists of 17 residues. Germline loops: CDR1 MNHNS, CDR2 SASEGT. V was pared by 6 bases and J by 2 bases, with 22 bases between. Here the CDR3 DNA reads TGTGCCAGCAGCCATCGGGCAATGGGAACGCGGCAAGAGACCCAGTACTTC. Translating it yields CASSHRAMGTRQETQYF.

This clonotype came up a few times. The chain has TRBV27 and TRBJ2-6; D unresolved. CDR1 and CDR2 (germline): MNHEY, SMNVEV (reference sequence). The CDR3 is made up of 13 amino acids. V lost 5 bases and J lost 4, with 6 bases in between. CDR3 residues: CASSMLGANVLTF. The CDR3 DNA is TGTGCCAGCAGTATGCTCGGGGCCAACGTCCTGACTTTC.

Ten or more counts support this clonotype. This chain links TRBV7-2 with TRBJ2-7, with D tentatively TRBD2 (5 bases). The CDR3 runs 13 residues. Trimming pared 1 base from V and 5 bases from J, leaving 9 bases between. Per the germline V gene, CDR1 is SGHTA and CDR2 is FQGNSA. The CDR3 DNA reads as TGTGCCAGCAGCTTAGAAGCGGAAAACGAGCAGTACGTC. Amino acids: CASSLEAENEQYV.

This clonotype was seen many times. CDR3 sequence reads: CASSAQRFPDYGYTF. The DNA for the CDR3 is TGCGCCAGCAGCGCCCAGCGATTCCCGGACTATGGCTACACCTTC. This chain connects TRBV5-1 to TRBJ1-2; no definite D call. Germline V lookup: CDR1 SGHRS, CDR2 YFSETQ. The CDR3 runs to 15 residues. Trimming removed 4 bases at V and 3 bases at J, with 16 bases between.

This clonotype was counted ten times or more. The V and J genes are TRBV4-2 and TRBJ2-1, with D perhaps matching TRBD2 (6 bases). The length of the CDR3 is 16 residues. The V end lost 4 bases, the J end lost 8 bases, and 21 bases lay between the germline ends. Germline V gene lookup returns CDR1 LGHNA and CDR2 YNFKEQ. The CDR3 coding sequence is TGTGCCAGCAGCCCAGGAGGAAGCAGGCGGGGCGATGAGCAGTTCTTC. Translation: CASSPGGSRRGDEQFF.

This clonotype was recorded a few times. The genes are TRBV11-2 and TRBJ2-5, with D possibly TRBD2 on 6 matching bases. V gave up 2 bases and J gave up 5 bases, with 18 bases separating them. From germline, CDR1 is SGHAT and CDR2 FQNNGV. The CDR3 is 16 amino acids. The CDR3, as DNA: TGTGCCAGCAGCTTATCCGGCGGGGCCGGAGGGGAGACCCAGTACTTC. As protein: CASSLSGGAGGETQYF. Supplemented by reference TRBV11-2 and TRBJ2-5, the full variable domain reads EAGVAQSPRYKIIEKRQSVAFWCNPISGHATLYWYQQILGQGPKLLIQFQNNGVVDDSQLPKDRFSAERLKGVDSTLKIQPAKLEDSAVYLCASSLSGGAGGETQYFGPGTRLLVL.

The sample holds many counts of this clonotype. The gene calls are TRBV7-9 and TRBJ2-2, with no clear D. V was pared by 7 bases and J by 0 bases, with 12 bases between. Germline values: CDR1 SEHNR, CDR2 FQNEAQ (reference sequence). The CDR3 extends over 15 amino acids. The CDR3 DNA sequence: TGTGCCAGCACCTCTAGGGCAGCGAACACCGGGGAGCTGTTTTTT. Its protein product is CASTSRAANTGELFF.

J is TRBJ1-1 and V is TRBV5-1; the D is unclear. CDR3 length: 15 residues. Looked up from germline, CDR1 is SGHRS and CDR2 is YFSETQ. Trimming stripped 4 bases from V and 6 bases from J, with 19 bases between. The CDR3 is CASSPQRVGNPEAFF. The DNA for the CDR3 is TGCGCCAGCAGCCCTCAAAGGGTGGGGAATCCTGAAGCTTTCTTT.